This T cell receptor (beta chain) derives from a study of blood T cell repertoires in COVID-19 (dated by TCRdb to about 2020). In terms of the full investigation: Samples covering the acute and convalescent phases of COVID-19 were provided by collaborators in the United States, Italy and Spain. Where available, HLA class I and class II types were obtained from metadata supplied by the sample provider rather than from assay-based typing. A freely available public database, intended as a resource for researchers studying the immune response to SARS-CoV-2, is where the repertoires were released. Deeply sampled blood TCRbeta repertoires from subjects exposed to, actively infected with, or recovered from COVID-19 were included in the dataset. The prospective study material was composed of cDNA or gDNA derived from T cells, B-cell-depleted T cells, or PBMCs. The samples were drawn from the first 160 participants of the ongoing ImmuneRACE study and from 950 to 1,500 subjects provided by 6 global collaborators. Sample metadata almost always included a de-identified subject ID, COVID-19 status, age in years and sex.

On this clone: Its recognized antigen is unknown. The input lacks base qualities; no much larger clone sits a single base away.

Collaborating institutions collected whole blood in K2EDTA tubes following their own protocols. For TCRbeta analysis, collaborators shipped samples as frozen whole blood, isolated PBMCs, or DNA extracted from either of those sample types. What the authors observed across the whole study: The amount of clinical and demographic metadata varied by source and participant and was provided uncurated.

Deletion took 6 bases off V and 6 bases off J, with a span of 17 bases between the germline ends. Spanning cysteine to phenylalanine, the CDR3 consists of 14 amino acids. This entry keeps only the CDR3 DNA: 42 bases, framed from base 1. Sequences LGHDT (CDR1) and YNNKEL (CDR2) are obtained from the germline V gene (reference sequence). TCRbeta CDR3 regions were amplified from genomic DNA using the immunoSEQ Assay, a bias-controlled multiplex PCR. Turning to the authors' computational methods: Within the assay, amplification of reference gene primers was used to estimate how many nucleated cells each sample contained. To quantify the absolute abundance of each unique TCRbeta CDR3 rearrangement, sequence reads were collapsed and filtered. Productive Simpson clonality was computed per sample as the square root of Simpson's diversity index over productive rearrangements. TCRdb holds this immuneACCESS table with in-frame rearrangements only. Some clones are missing; in checked studies, unresolved V genes explain under half, and the rest has no known cause. The V and J calls and clone size were taken over from that table, and D and trimming were inferred from the DNA. This sample comprises about 190,000 clones, approximately 80% of them detected only once. The ten largest make up over 10% of the sample.

This clonotype was obtained from a woman in her forties or fifties with acute or convalescent COVID-19. Material for sequencing was peripheral blood. The rearrangement joined TRBV3-1 (or the pseudogene TRBV3-2) to TRBJ1-2, and possibly TRBD1, on 6 matching bases. In nucleotides, the sequence is TGTGCCAGCAGGCCTCAGGGGAATTTCGATGGCTACACCTTC. Translated, it reads CASRPQGNFDGYTF.